The rows below give T cell receptor beta chains drawn from one sample of a study of T cell responses to AZD1222 COVID-19 vaccine. Produced via immunoSEQ multiplex PCR; TCRdb's table is partial and in-frame only. Of tens of thousands of clones detected, more than 75% appear once; the ten largest clones hold over 20%. Specimen: peripheral blood, collected on day 0 of AZD1222 vaccination. Receptors originate from an adult in good health. Both conserved end residues are part of each CDR3. Each record gives: D gene, V gene, J gene, clone size, CDR3 DNA, CDR3 protein. D genes are given only for firm matches. Some rows mark clone size as missing; the rest say once, few, many or name a class of expanded clone.

>TRBD1|TRBV9|TRBJ1-1|once
TGTGCCAGCAGCTCTACGGGACAGGGAGGGACTGAAGCTTTCTTT
CASSSTGQGGTEAFF
>TRBD1|TRBV7-2|TRBJ2-5|-
TGTGCCAGCAGCACGGACAGGGGATCAGAGACCCAGTACTTC
CASSTDRGSETQYF
>-|TRBV7-2|TRBJ2-3|-
TGTGCCAGCAGCTTAAGGGGGGGTAGCACAGATACGCAGTATTTT
CASSLRGGSTDTQYF
>TRBD1|TRBV28|TRBJ1-1|few
TGTGCCAGCAGTTCCCACGGGACAGAAAACACTGAAGCTTTCTTT
CASSSHGTENTEAFF
>-|TRBV7-9|TRBJ1-5|-
TGTGCCAGCAGCTTGAGATTGACGTGGGTTTTGAACCAGCCCCAGCATTTT
CASSLRLTWVLNQPQHF
>-|TRBV5-4|TRBJ2-3|-
TGTGCCAGCAGCATGAGCGGAGGCAGGGCAGATACGCAGTATTTT
CASSMSGGRADTQYF
>-|TRBV12-3/TRBV12-4|TRBJ2-1|-
TGTGCCAGCCAATTAAGCTACAATGAGCAGTTCTTC
CASQLSYNEQFF
>TRBD1|TRBV18|TRBJ2-2|once
TGTGCCAGCTCACCCGACAGGGAGTACACCGGGGAGCTGTTTTTT
CASSPDREYTGELFF
>TRBD2|TRBV2|TRBJ2-3|once
TGTGCCAGCGCCCCTAGCGGATTCACAGATACGCAGTATTTT
CASAPSGFTDTQYF
>-|TRBV7-2|TRBJ2-5|-
TGTGCCAGCAGCTCCCAAGAGACCCAGTACTTC
CASSSQETQYF
>TRBD2|TRBV3-1/TRBV3-2|TRBJ2-1|-
TGTGCCAGCAGCCCGATACTAGCGGGAGAAGGCAATGAGCAGTTCTTC
CASSPILAGEGNEQFF
>TRBD2|TRBV5-4|TRBJ2-5|-
TGTGCCAGCAGCTTGTGGACTAGCGGGGAACGAGAGACCCAGTACTTC
CASSLWTSGERETQYF
>-|TRBV4-3|TRBJ2-1|-
TGCGCCAGCAGTCTCGAGTCGGGCCATGGGTATGAGCAGTTCTTC
CASSLESGHGYEQFF
>-|TRBV5-1|TRBJ2-7|-
TGCGCCAGCAGCTTGGCGGGGAGCGCCTACGAGCAGTACTTC
CASSLAGSAYEQYF
>TRBD1|TRBV5-1|TRBJ2-5|-
TGCGCCAGCAGCTCTCGGACAGGGGAGGGAGAGACCCAGTACTTC
CASSSRTGEGETQYF
>-|TRBV7-6|TRBJ1-4|-
TGTGCCAGCAGCTTAGAAGGCTGGACAGCCTCTGAAAAACTGTTTTTT
CASSLEGWTASEKLFF
>-|TRBV29-1|TRBJ1-4|once
TGCAGCGTTGTGGGCACTGCAACTAATGAAAAACTGTTTTTT
CSVVGTATNEKLFF
>TRBD1|TRBV15|TRBJ2-1|-
TGTGCCACCAGCAGAGGAGCCCGAACGCCCACGGGACAGGTATACAATGAGCAGTTCTTC
CATSRGARTPTGQVYNEQFF
>-|TRBV5-1|TRBJ1-1|-
TGCGCCAGCATGGGAGGGGGATTCACTGAAGCTTTCTTT
CASMGGGFTEAFF
>TRBD2|TRBV6-5|TRBJ2-7|once
TGTGCCAGCAGTTACGGAGGGACTAGCGGGCGTTACGAGCAGTACTTC
CASSYGGTSGRYEQYF
>-|TRBV12-3/TRBV12-4|TRBJ2-1|-
TGTGCCAGCAGTTTTGGCAGCTACAATGAGCAGTTCTTC
CASSFGSYNEQFF
>-|TRBV2|TRBJ2-7|few
TGTGCCAGCTCTCAGGGTTACGAGCAGTACTTC
CASSQGYEQYF
>-|TRBV7-2|TRBJ1-6|-
TGTGCCAGCAGCTGGGGACCCAGGGGCGCAGCCTCACCCCTCCACTTT
CASSWGPRGAASPLHF
>TRBD2|TRBV5-4|TRBJ2-1|-
TGTGCCAGCAGACGCTCTACCGGGACTAGCGGGGACAATGAGCAGTTCTTC
CASRRSTGTSGDNEQFF
>-|TRBV11-2|TRBJ2-7|few
TGTGCCAGCAGCTTAGTCCAGGACCCTCTCTACGAGCAGTACTTC
CASSLVQDPLYEQYF
>-|TRBV6-5|TRBJ2-1|once
TGTGCCAGCATTGCGCCACCGATAAACAATGAGCAGTTCTTC
CASIAPPINNEQFF
>-|TRBV18|TRBJ2-1|-
TGTGCCAGCTCGCCAACCTTTGGGGGATACAATGAGCAGTTCTTC
CASSPTFGGYNEQFF
>-|TRBV6-5|TRBJ1-5|-
TGTGCCAGCAGCGGGGGCCCGGGGCAGCCCCAGCATTTT
CASSGGPGQPQHF
>-|TRBV3-1/TRBV3-2|TRBJ1-2|-
TGTGCCAGCAGCCAACTAGCGCGGGAGTCGAGCTACACCTTC
CASSQLARESSYTF
>TRBD1|TRBV7-2|TRBJ2-1|-
TGTGCCAGCAGCATAAGACAGGGGAAGGTTGAGCAGTTCTTC
CASSIRQGKVEQFF
>-|TRBV6-1|TRBJ1-4|-
TGTGCCAGCAGTGAAGCGGGGGGGGAAGGGAATGAAAAACTGTTTTTT
CASSEAGGEGNEKLFF
>TRBD1|TRBV5-1|TRBJ1-1|-
TGCGCCAGCAGCGTGACAGGGGGCAGGACTGAAGCTTTCTTT
CASSVTGGRTEAFF
>-|TRBV6-5|TRBJ2-1|-
TGTGCCAGCAGGGCAGGGATAATCTCCTACAATGAGCAGTTCTTC
CASRAGIISYNEQFF
>TRBD1|TRBV7-2|TRBJ1-4|once
TGTGCCAGCAGCATACAGACAGGGGATAATGAAAAACTGTTTTTT
CASSIQTGDNEKLFF
>-|TRBV10-3|TRBJ2-3|few
TGTGCCATCAGTGAAGGGGGGGACAAAGATACGCAGTATTTT
CAISEGGDKDTQYF
>-|TRBV27|TRBJ2-7|-
TGTGCCAGCAGGAGGACAGCCCTGGCCGCCGAGCAGTACTTC
CASRRTALAAEQYF
>-|TRBV4-1|TRBJ2-1|-
TGCGCCAGCAGCCAACCAGTCTACGCCTCTAGCTCCTACAATGAGCAGTTCTTC
CASSQPVYASSSYNEQFF